What follows describes a single TCR beta chain. TCRdb keeps only in-frame clones here, not all; method: immunoSEQ multiplex PCR. Of about 170,000 clones detected, 90% to 95% appear once; the ten largest clones hold approximately 1.5%. This entry belongs to a study of control samples from healthy donors and cancer patients. Trimming took 7 bases from V and 4 from J; bases not matched to a gene: 3. Germline CDR1 and CDR2: LNHDA and SQIVND (reference sequence). This CDR3 comprises 12 residues. The J gene is TRBJ1-1, the V gene TRBV19; 7 bases agree with TRBD1. This receptor was identified in a woman in her twenties or thirties in good health. Sequenced sample: blood. CDR3 loop: CASIQGITEAFF. As DNA, the CDR3 is TGTGCCAGTATACAGGGGATCACTGAAGCTTTCTTT.